This record concerns one T cell receptor (beta chain) sequence. The data were taken from a study of blood T cell repertoires in COVID-19. Study at large: T cells, B-cell-depleted T cells, or PBMCs provided the cDNA or gDNA that served as material.

Enrolment of Seattle patients took place during active infection, and they were followed longitudinally. Using immunoSEQ multiplex PCR, the repertoire was profiled, and TCRdb retains in-frame clones only, with some absent. Among 60,000 to 65,000 clones listed, around 70% were seen once. Germline values: CDR1 SGHTS, CDR2 YDEGEE. The V end lost 1 base, the J end lost 4 bases, and 6 bases lay between the germline ends. CDR3 length: 12 residues. V is TRBV5-8 and J is TRBJ2-7, with D unresolved. The specimen was peripheral blood. The sequence came from a woman in her seventies with COVID-19, enrolled during active disease. CDR3 region: CASSLLRYEQYV. For the CDR3, the DNA is TGTGCCAGCAGCTTGCTACGGTACGAGCAGTACGTC.